Listed below are T cell receptor beta chains from one sample, sequenced in a study of T cells in Graves' hyperthyroidism and ophthalmopathy. TCRdb independently ran MiXCR on the multiplex PCR reads; one entry per CDR3 protein. The profile shows 800,000 or so distinct CDR3 sequences, around 39% of them singletons. The sample taken for sequencing was blood. The receptors were gathered from a young man with Graves' hyperthyroidism. Each CDR3 is given with its conserved first and last residue. The order of the fields is J gene, clone size, D gene, V gene, CDR3 DNA, CDR3 protein. A D gene is named only where the DNA matches it firmly. Clone size, where shown, is once, few, many, or a class for clones that have expanded.

TRBJ1-1	many	-	TRBV20-1	TGCAGTGCTAGAGATAAGGGTCCTGAAGCTTTCTTT	CSARDKGPEAFF
TRBJ1-1	many	-	TRBV7-8	TGTGCCAGCAGCTTAATAGAGAACACTGAAGCTTTCTTT	CASSLIENTEAFF
TRBJ2-7	many	-	TRBV7-9	TGTGCCAGCAGCTTAATACTCCGCGAGCAGTACTTC	CASSLILREQYF
TRBJ1-5	few	-	TRBV20-1	TGCAGTGCTAGAGATAACGGTCAGCCCCAGCATTTT	CSARDNGQPQHF
TRBJ1-1	-	TRBD1	TRBV10-2	TGCGCCAGCAGTGAACAGGGGGCGGGAAACACTGAAGCTTTCTTT	CASSEQGAGNTEAFF
TRBJ2-2	once	-	TRBV3-1	TGTGCCAGCAGCCAAGATAAGGACAGCAACACCGGGGAGCTGTTTTTT	CASSQDKDSNTGELFF
TRBJ1-1	few	-	TRBV19	TGTGCCAGTAGTATTGGCCCCTTGGGCACTGAAGCTTTCTTT	CASSIGPLGTEAFF
TRBJ1-1	-	-	TRBV29-1	TGCAGCGTTGAGGCAATCTCTAGGAACACTGAAGCTTTCTTT	CSVEAISRNTEAFF
TRBJ2-6	-	TRBD2	TRBV19	TGTGCCAGTAGTATGCAACTAGCGGGGGCCGCTGGGGCCAACGTCCTGACTTTC	CASSMQLAGAAGANVLTF
TRBJ1-1	-	-	TRBV2	TGTGCCAGGGACCGGGAACATGCCGCAGAAGCTTTCTTT	CARDREHAAEAFF
TRBJ2-3	once	-	TRBV5-1	TGCGCCAGCAGCGGGGGGGGCGCACGGGATACGCAGTATTTT	CASSGGGARDTQYF
TRBJ2-7	many	-	TRBV11-1	TGTGCCAGCAGCTCGACGGCCTACGAGCAGTACTTC	CASSSTAYEQYF
TRBJ1-1	-	-	TRBV4-1	TGCGCCAGCAGCCAGGATGAGGAGAGGGCGATGAACACTGAAGCTTTCTTT	CASSQDEERAMNTEAFF
TRBJ1-1	-	-	TRBV6-5	TGTGCCAGCAGTTACGAATTGACAGCGAACACTGAAGCTTTCTTT	CASSYELTANTEAFF
TRBJ2-6	-	-	TRBV20-1	TGCAGTGCCGCTCCTCCTGGGGCCAACGTCCTGACTTTC	CSAAPPGANVLTF
TRBJ2-7	-	-	TRBV7-6	TGTGCCAGCACCCTGCTTGACCCGATGACTTACTACGAGCAGTACTTC	CASTLLDPMTYYEQYF
TRBJ2-6	-	-	TRBV11-2	TGTGCCAGCTCACCACAGGGTGTACTGTCTGGGGCCAACGTCCTGACTTTC	CASSPQGVLSGANVLTF
TRBJ1-2	-	TRBD1	TRBV2	TGTGCCGCCTCCGGGACAGGGCCTTATGGCTACACCTTC	CAASGTGPYGYTF
TRBJ2-7	-	-	TRBV6-5	TGTGCCAGGGGAGGACACCGCTACGAGCAGTACTTC	CARGGHRYEQYF
TRBJ1-5	-	-	TRBV7-2	TGTGCCAGCAGCTTACAGGGTTCGTTCGGGGAGCCCCAGCATTTT	CASSLQGSFGEPQHF
TRBJ2-7	-	-	TRBV12-3/TRBV12-4	TGTGCCAGCAGTCCCATTGGTTCCCTCTACGAGCAGTACTTC	CASSPIGSLYEQYF
TRBJ1-4	few	TRBD1	TRBV9	TGTGCCAGCAGCGTTGGGAGACAGGGTCCAACTAATGAAAAACTGTTTTTT	CASSVGRQGPTNEKLFF
TRBJ2-7	-	-	TRBV5-1	TGCGCCAGCAGCTCGACAGGCCGGGGGGCCTACGAGCAGTACTTC	CASSSTGRGAYEQYF
TRBJ2-7	-	TRBD1	TRBV25-1	TGTGCCAGCAGTGAGACAGGGATCTCCTACGAGCAGTACTTC	CASSETGISYEQYF
TRBJ1-5	-	-	TRBV2	TGTGCCAGCAGTTTTGTAGCGGAAGGGGAGACCCAGCATTTT	CASSFVAEGETQHF
TRBJ2-5	many	-	TRBV2	TGTGCCAGCAGAAGGGACACATCGTTGGGAGAGACCCAGTACTTC	CASRRDTSLGETQYF
TRBJ2-7	many	-	TRBV15	TGTGCCACCAGCCGGTTAGCCTCCTACGAGCAGTACTTC	CATSRLASYEQYF
TRBJ2-7	-	TRBD2	TRBV19	TGTGCCGCCCCCGGGACTAGCGGGGGATCAGACTTC	CAAPGTSGGSDF
TRBJ2-7	-	-	TRBV7-2	TGTGCCAGCAGCCAAACCCAACACGGGGACCACGAGCAGTACTTC	CASSQTQHGDHEQYF
TRBJ2-5	-	-	TRBV3-1	TGTGCCAGCAGCCAAAAGCGGAACCAAGAGACCCAGTACTTC	CASSQKRNQETQYF
TRBJ1-1	-	TRBD1	TRBV12-3/TRBV12-4	TGTGCCAGCAGTCCGACAGGGATAAGACTGAACACTGAAGCTTTCTTT	CASSPTGIRLNTEAFF
TRBJ1-2	-	-	TRBV4-1	TGCGCCAGCAGCCTACCCGCGGAGAGTCACTATGGCTACACCTTC	CASSLPAESHYGYTF
TRBJ2-5	-	-	TRBV7-8	TGTGCCAGTCGGGGCACCGGGGAGACCCAGTACTTC	CASRGTGETQYF
TRBJ2-7	many	-	TRBV24-1	TGTGCCACCAGTGATTCCGGGACTGCACCCTACGAGCAGTACTTC	CATSDSGTAPYEQYF
TRBJ1-2	-	-	TRBV9	TGTGCCAGCAGCCATTCGGGGGCAGGGAACGGCTACACCTTC	CASSHSGAGNGYTF
TRBJ1-5	many	-	TRBV7-9	TGTGCCAGCAGCTCCCCTGGGACGGAGCCCCAGCATTTT	CASSSPGTEPQHF
TRBJ1-3	-	-	TRBV4-1	TGCGCCAGCAGCCAAGCGGTCATCTCTGGAAACACCATATATTTT	CASSQAVISGNTIYF
TRBJ1-5	-	TRBD1	TRBV15	TGTGCCAGCACCCGAACGACAGGGAGCTATCAGCCCCAGCATTTT	CASTRTTGSYQPQHF
TRBJ1-2	many	-	TRBV14	TGTGCCAGCAGCCAAGAGAGGCAGGGCAGCTACACCTTC	CASSQERQGSYTF
TRBJ1-4	-	-	TRBV7-2	TGTGCCAGCAGCTCGACGGGGGAATACGAAAAACTGTTTTTT	CASSSTGEYEKLFF
TRBJ1-1	few	-	TRBV4-3	TGCGCCAGCAGCCAAGATAGACTGATAGGAACTGAAGCTTTCTTT	CASSQDRLIGTEAFF
TRBJ2-7	-	TRBD1	TRBV29-1	TGCAGCTCGTCGACAGGGTTCAACGAGCAGTACTTC	CSSSTGFNEQYF
TRBJ2-7	many	-	TRBV29-1	TGCAGCGTGGAAGGGCCCCCCCTCTACGAGCAGTACTTC	CSVEGPPLYEQYF
TRBJ2-7	-	TRBD2	TRBV2	TGTGCCAGCAGGGGGGGGGACGAGCAGTACTTC	CASRGGDEQYF
TRBJ2-7	few	-	TRBV9	TGTGCCAGCAGCGTAGCTCGGGGGCCGAGCCACGAGCAGTACTTC	CASSVARGPSHEQYF
TRBJ2-6	-	TRBD1	TRBV24-1	TGTGCCACCAGTGACGGGACAGCTGGGGCCAACGTCCTGACTTTC	CATSDGTAGANVLTF